The clone carrying this T cell receptor beta chain came up many times. What it recognizes is unknown. Amplified regions were TCR beta CDR3 sequences from RNA transcripts. HTBI primers were used for first-round RT-PCR of the TCR CDR3. Each CDR3 protein is one row after TCRdb ran MiXCR on the multiplex PCR reads. Of about 280,000 distinct CDR3 sequences listed, around 25% are singletons. Patients aged 18 to 65 had newly diagnosed hyperthyroidism of under 2 months' duration. Patients were excluded for uncontrolled infection, other autoimmune disease, pregnancy or lactation. The source of the sample is a study of T cells in Graves' hyperthyroidism and ophthalmopathy. Study results and limitations: Most expanded thyroid clonotypes above 0.001 recurred in blood. Median prediction lead before ophthalmopathy onset was 6.5 months with the model.

V dropped 6 bases and J dropped 4 bases, with 12 bases sitting between them. CDR3 length: 13 residues. CDR1 is KGHSY, CDR2 FQNENV, per germline. The V and J genes are TRBV16 and TRBJ2-5; D may be TRBD1 (7 bases). The material sequenced was blood. This clonotype was sampled from a man between 40 and 49 years old with Graves' hyperthyroidism that later progressed to Graves' ophthalmopathy. The CDR3: CASRRQGGETQYF. CDR3 coding DNA: TGTGCCAGCAGACGACAGGGAGGAGAGACCCAGTACTTC.